This T cell receptor beta chain derives from a study of T cell responses to AZD1222 COVID-19 vaccine. Study-wide points: Nearly half of spike-specific TCRs reportedly target variant regions that are unmutated in the B.1.351 and B.1.1.7 variants. Researchers report vaccine-associated CD4 TCRs spanning spike, with dominance at 160-218 and 743-854.

As regards this clone: Its antigen is still unknown.

In germline, CDR1 is SGHRS, CDR2 YFSETQ. This CDR3 comprises 13 residues. V was shortened by 6 bases and J by 5 bases, with 14 bases between the two germline ends. Profiling relied on immunoSEQ multiplex PCR, and the TCRdb table lists in-frame clones only, not all of them. This sample has 140,000 or so clones, with about 86% found just once. This sequence was found in an adult in good health. Sequences were derived from peripheral blood, sampled on day 0 of AZD1222 vaccination. The chain uses TRBV5-1 and TRBJ2-5, with D tentatively TRBD1 or TRBD2 (5 bases each). The CDR3 loop is CASTLGTGETQYF. CDR3 bases: TGCGCCAGCACCCTGGGGACCGGTGAGACCCAGTACTTC.